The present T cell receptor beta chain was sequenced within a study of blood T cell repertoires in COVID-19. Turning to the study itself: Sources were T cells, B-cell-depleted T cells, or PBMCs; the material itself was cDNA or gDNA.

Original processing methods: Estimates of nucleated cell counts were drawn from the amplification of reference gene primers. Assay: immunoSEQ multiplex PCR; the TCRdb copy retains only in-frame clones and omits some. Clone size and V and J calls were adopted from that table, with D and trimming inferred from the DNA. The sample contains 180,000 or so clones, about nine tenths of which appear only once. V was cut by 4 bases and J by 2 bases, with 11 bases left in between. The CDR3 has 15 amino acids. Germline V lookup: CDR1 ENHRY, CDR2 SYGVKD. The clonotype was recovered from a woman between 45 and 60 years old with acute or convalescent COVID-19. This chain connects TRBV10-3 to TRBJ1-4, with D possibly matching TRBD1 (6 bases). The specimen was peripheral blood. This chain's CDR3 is CAISAAGATNEKLFF. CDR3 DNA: TGTGCCATCAGTGCTGCGGGGGCTACTAATGAAAAACTGTTTTTT.